A selection of T cell receptor beta chains follows, all from one sample in a study of T cell responses to AZD1222 COVID-19 vaccine. Sequencing was performed with immunoSEQ multiplex PCR; in TCRdb, only in-frame clones are kept and a portion is missing. The sample lists around 140,000 clones, around 94% occurring once. The starting material was peripheral blood, obtained 28 days after the second AZD1222 dose. The receptors shown here come from an adult who received the AZD1222 COVID-19 vaccine. Each CDR3 is given with its conserved first and last residue. A D gene is named only where the DNA matches it firmly. Clone size appears in some rows only: once, few, many, or a class for an expanded clone.

CDR3 protein: CASSPRQYGEAFF; CDR3 DNA: TGTGCCAGCAGCCCCCGCCAATACGGGGAAGCTTTCTTT; clone size: .; J gene: TRBJ1-1; V gene: TRBV14; D gene: .
CDR3 protein: CASSQDMGDGNQPQHF; CDR3 DNA: TGTGCCAGCAGCCAAGATATGGGGGACGGCAATCAGCCCCAGCATTTT; clone size: .; J gene: TRBJ1-5; V gene: TRBV3-1/TRBV3-2; D gene: .
CDR3 protein: CASSRLAPSSYEQYF; CDR3 DNA: TGTGCCAGTAGTAGACTAGCGCCGAGCTCCTACGAGCAGTACTTC; clone size: .; J gene: TRBJ2-7; V gene: TRBV19; D gene: TRBD2
CDR3 protein: CASSPRTGPNYGYTF; CDR3 DNA: TGTGCCAGCAGTCCTAGGACAGGGCCGAACTATGGCTACACCTTC; clone size: .; J gene: TRBJ1-2; V gene: TRBV27; D gene: TRBD1
CDR3 protein: CASSPDRGYGYTF; CDR3 DNA: TGTGCCAGCAGCCCAGACAGGGGATATGGCTACACCTTC; clone size: once; J gene: TRBJ1-2; V gene: TRBV13; D gene: TRBD1
CDR3 protein: CASGQISYEQYF; CDR3 DNA: TGTGCCAGCGGTCAGATCTCCTACGAGCAGTACTTC; clone size: .; J gene: TRBJ2-7; V gene: TRBV7-9; D gene: .
CDR3 protein: CASSSPGYGYTF; CDR3 DNA: TGTGCCAGCAGTTCCCCAGGCTATGGCTACACCTTC; clone size: once; J gene: TRBJ1-2; V gene: TRBV6-5; D gene: .
CDR3 protein: CASSPWTGGREYYNEQFF; CDR3 DNA: TGTGCCAGTAGTCCCTGGACTGGCGGGAGGGAGTACTACAATGAGCAGTTCTTC; clone size: .; J gene: TRBJ2-1; V gene: TRBV19; D gene: TRBD2
CDR3 protein: CARIIRDPGRGMDTEAFF; CDR3 DNA: TGCGCCAGGATAATTCGGGACCCGGGTCGGGGGATGGACACTGAAGCTTTCTTT; clone size: .; J gene: TRBJ1-1; V gene: TRBV10-1; D gene: .
CDR3 protein: CASSMPSYGYTF; CDR3 DNA: TGTGCCAGTAGTATGCCCAGCTATGGCTACACCTTC; clone size: .; J gene: TRBJ1-2; V gene: TRBV19; D gene: .
CDR3 protein: CASSLQGAQADTQYF; CDR3 DNA: TGCGCCAGCAGCCTACAGGGGGCGCAGGCAGATACGCAGTATTTT; clone size: .; J gene: TRBJ2-3; V gene: TRBV5-1; D gene: TRBD1
CDR3 protein: CASSFSGQGSNQPQHF; CDR3 DNA: TGTGCCAGCAGTTTCTCGGGACAGGGGAGCAATCAGCCCCAGCATTTT; clone size: .; J gene: TRBJ1-5; V gene: TRBV28; D gene: TRBD1
CDR3 protein: CASSLQGRAFF; CDR3 DNA: TGTGCCAGCAGCCTACAGGGGAGAGCTTTCTTT; clone size: .; J gene: TRBJ1-1; V gene: TRBV7-8; D gene: TRBD1
CDR3 protein: CAISTGDVNQPQHF; CDR3 DNA: TGTGCCATCAGCACAGGGGATGTCAATCAGCCCCAGCATTTT; clone size: .; J gene: TRBJ1-5; V gene: TRBV10-3; D gene: TRBD1
CDR3 protein: CASSSSGSTDTQYF; CDR3 DNA: TGTGCCAGCAGCTCGTCGGGGAGCACAGATACGCAGTATTTT; clone size: .; J gene: TRBJ2-3; V gene: TRBV7-2; D gene: .
CDR3 protein: CASSLDSRRDNEQFF; CDR3 DNA: TGCGCCAGCAGCTTGGATAGTCGGAGGGACAATGAGCAGTTCTTC; clone size: once; J gene: TRBJ2-1; V gene: TRBV5-1; D gene: .
CDR3 protein: CASSLVPASGISEQFF; CDR3 DNA: TGTGCCAGCAGCTTAGTCCCCGCTAGCGGGATCTCTGAGCAGTTCTTC; clone size: .; J gene: TRBJ2-1; V gene: TRBV13; D gene: TRBD2
CDR3 protein: CASSHPYGNRLSGELFF; CDR3 DNA: TGCGCCAGCAGCCACCCATACGGGAACCGGCTATCCGGGGAGCTGTTTTTT; clone size: .; J gene: TRBJ2-2; V gene: TRBV4-1; D gene: .
CDR3 protein: CASINGGTENTEAFF; CDR3 DNA: TGTGCCAGCATCAACGGAGGGACAGAGAACACTGAAGCTTTCTTT; clone size: .; J gene: TRBJ1-1; V gene: TRBV6-6; D gene: TRBD1
CDR3 protein: CASSLGTIAKNIQYF; CDR3 DNA: TGTGCCAGCAGCTTGGGGACAATAGCCAAAAACATTCAGTACTTC; clone size: .; J gene: TRBJ2-4; V gene: TRBV5-5; D gene: .
CDR3 protein: CASSPSGTGQETQYF; CDR3 DNA: TGTGCCAGCTCACCAAGCGGGACAGGCCAAGAGACCCAGTACTTC; clone size: .; J gene: TRBJ2-5; V gene: TRBV18; D gene: .
CDR3 protein: CASRTDYNSPLHF; CDR3 DNA: TGTGCCAGCCGGACCGACTATAATTCACCCCTCCACTTT; clone size: .; J gene: TRBJ1-6; V gene: TRBV6-5; D gene: .
CDR3 protein: CASSRRGLTQAFF; CDR3 DNA: TGTGCCAGTAGTAGAAGGGGACTCACCCAAGCTTTCTTT; clone size: .; J gene: TRBJ1-1; V gene: TRBV19; D gene: .
CDR3 protein: CASSPRGDEQFF; CDR3 DNA: TGTGCCAGCTCACCTCGAGGCGATGAGCAGTTCTTC; clone size: few; J gene: TRBJ2-1; V gene: TRBV18; D gene: .
CDR3 protein: CASSVGRDLTF; CDR3 DNA: TGTGCCAGCAGCGTAGGTAGGGACCTCACCTTC; clone size: .; J gene: TRBJ1-2; V gene: TRBV9; D gene: .
CDR3 protein: CASSVGVTGELFF; CDR3 DNA: TGTGCCAGCAGCGTAGGAGTGACCGGGGAGCTGTTTTTT; clone size: .; J gene: TRBJ2-2; V gene: TRBV9; D gene: .
CDR3 protein: CASSWGENTEAFF; CDR3 DNA: TGTGCCAGCAGTTGGGGGGAGAACACTGAAGCTTTCTTT; clone size: .; J gene: TRBJ1-1; V gene: TRBV28; D gene: .
CDR3 protein: CASSYRDRGRSGELFF; CDR3 DNA: TGTGCCAGCAGCTACAGGGACAGGGGGCGATCCGGGGAGCTGTTTTTT; clone size: .; J gene: TRBJ2-2; V gene: TRBV5-6; D gene: TRBD1
CDR3 protein: CASSQEQRSYNEQFF; CDR3 DNA: TGCGCCAGCAGCCAAGAACAGCGGAGCTACAATGAGCAGTTCTTC; clone size: .; J gene: TRBJ2-1; V gene: TRBV4-1; D gene: .
CDR3 protein: CASSSVRTEAFF; CDR3 DNA: TGTGCCAGCAGTTCAGTAAGGACTGAAGCTTTCTTT; clone size: .; J gene: TRBJ1-1; V gene: TRBV27; D gene: .
CDR3 protein: CASSFDGVRGYTF; CDR3 DNA: TGTGCCAGCAGCTTTGACGGGGTTAGAGGCTACACCTTC; clone size: .; J gene: TRBJ1-2; V gene: TRBV11-2; D gene: .
CDR3 protein: CASRKGLASSYEQYF; CDR3 DNA: TGTGCCAGCAGGAAAGGACTAGCGAGCTCCTACGAGCAGTACTTC; clone size: .; J gene: TRBJ2-7; V gene: TRBV6-5; D gene: TRBD2
CDR3 protein: CASRLTGGGDTQYF; CDR3 DNA: TGTGCCAGCAGACTAACTGGCGGGGGGGATACGCAGTATTTT; clone size: .; J gene: TRBJ2-3; V gene: TRBV27; D gene: TRBD2
CDR3 protein: CASRGTGDGNTIYF; CDR3 DNA: TGCGCCAGCAGGGGGACAGGGGATGGAAACACCATATATTTT; clone size: .; J gene: TRBJ1-3; V gene: TRBV5-1; D gene: TRBD1
CDR3 protein: CASITSGTSTDTQYF; CDR3 DNA: TGTGCCAGCATCACCAGCGGGACTAGCACAGATACGCAGTATTTT; clone size: .; J gene: TRBJ2-3; V gene: TRBV27; D gene: TRBD2
CDR3 protein: CASSPTSAHSYEQYF; CDR3 DNA: TGTGCCAGCAGCCCCACTAGCGCTCACTCCTACGAGCAGTACTTC; clone size: .; J gene: TRBJ2-7; V gene: TRBV3-1/TRBV3-2; D gene: TRBD2
CDR3 protein: CASSSLLGIDTEAFF; CDR3 DNA: TGTGCCAGCAGTTCCCTACTAGGGATAGACACTGAAGCTTTCTTT; clone size: .; J gene: TRBJ1-1; V gene: TRBV27; D gene: .
CDR3 protein: CASSFTGSGYTF; CDR3 DNA: TGTGCCAGCAGCTTTACAGGGAGTGGCTACACCTTC; clone size: .; J gene: TRBJ1-2; V gene: TRBV6-2/TRBV6-3; D gene: .
CDR3 protein: CASSPGPGQRGYTF; CDR3 DNA: TGTGCCAGCAGTCCGGGACCGGGACAGCGGGGCTACACCTTC; clone size: .; J gene: TRBJ1-2; V gene: TRBV28; D gene: TRBD1
CDR3 protein: CSAPSGAGSTDTQYF; CDR3 DNA: TGCAGCGCTCCTAGCGGGGCCGGGAGCACAGATACGCAGTATTTT; clone size: .; J gene: TRBJ2-3; V gene: TRBV29-1; D gene: TRBD2
CDR3 protein: CASSLALNRDVANYGYTF; CDR3 DNA: TGTGCCAGCAGCTTAGCATTGAACAGGGATGTTGCTAACTATGGCTACACCTTC; clone size: .; J gene: TRBJ1-2; V gene: TRBV7-2; D gene: .
CDR3 protein: CASSHSGSPLHF; CDR3 DNA: TGCGCCAGCAGCCATTCCGGGTCACCCCTCCACTTT; clone size: .; J gene: TRBJ1-6; V gene: TRBV4-3; D gene: .
CDR3 protein: CASSSPTGRGTGELFF; CDR3 DNA: TGTGCCAGCAGCTCCCCTACTGGTCGAGGCACCGGGGAGCTGTTTTTT; clone size: .; J gene: TRBJ2-2; V gene: TRBV7-9; D gene: .